This T cell receptor (beta chain) was identified in a study of blood T cell repertoires in COVID-19. Germline V CDR1 and CDR2: LGHNT, FRNRAP. V lost 5 bases to trimming and J lost 1 base, with 12 bases between them. This CDR3 comprises 15 residues. Some clones are missing from TCRdb's copy, which holds only in-frame ones; the method was immunoSEQ multiplex PCR. There are about 160,000 clones in the sample; about 86% occur only once, and around 3.3% lies in the top ten. Sequencing input: peripheral blood. The receptor's source is a man aged 65 to 79 with acute or convalescent COVID-19. V gene TRBV12-5 combines with J gene TRBJ2-1; D might be TRBD2 (5 bases). The CDR3 coding sequence is TGTGCTAGTGGTGAGGGATTGTCTTCCTACAATGAGCAGTTCTTC. Residues: CASGEGLSSYNEQFF.